Listed below are T cell receptor beta chains from one sample, sequenced in a study of blood T cell repertoires in COVID-19. Only in-frame clones appear in the TCRdb table, and some are missing; sequencing was by immunoSEQ multiplex PCR. Among 300,000 or so clones listed, less than 90% were seen once. The sequenced sample was PBMCs or T cells enriched from blood (not recorded which). These receptors originate from a woman aged 30 to 39 who had recovered from COVID-19. Each CDR3 is given with its conserved first and last residue. The D gene is left open where the match is weak. Only part of the rows carry a size: once, few, many, or a class if the clone is expanded.

V	J	D	size	DNA	CDR3
TRBV2	TRBJ1-5	TRBD1	.	TGTGCCAGCAGTGATATCGAGGGGGCGCATAGCAATCAGCCCCAGCATTTT	CASSDIEGAHSNQPQHF
TRBV18	TRBJ2-7	.	.	TGTGCCAGCTCAAATCGGTCAGCGCACTCCTACGAGCAGTACTTC	CASSNRSAHSYEQYF
TRBV6-6	TRBJ2-1	TRBD2	once	TGTGCCAGCAGCCGGACGAGCGGGGGGGCCAATGAGCAGTTCTTC	CASSRTSGGANEQFF
TRBV3-1/TRBV3-2	TRBJ1-1	.	.	TGTGCCAGCAGCTCCGGGGGTGAAGCTTTCTTT	CASSSGGEAFF
TRBV5-1	TRBJ1-2	.	once	TGCACCAGCAGCTTGGATGCAGGGCTCGACTATGGCTACACCTTC	CTSSLDAGLDYGYTF
TRBV6-5	TRBJ2-3	TRBD1	.	TGTGCCAGCAGGGAGAGGGGACAGAGCACAGATACGCAGTATTTT	CASRERGQSTDTQYF
TRBV11-2	TRBJ1-3	.	.	TGTGCCAGCAGCTTAGATATGCGGGTCTCTGGAAACACCATATATTTT	CASSLDMRVSGNTIYF
TRBV6-5	TRBJ1-6	.	.	TGTGCCAGCAGTTACTCGTCAGGCTCCTATAATTCACCCCTCCACTTT	CASSYSSGSYNSPLHF
TRBV3-1/TRBV3-2	TRBJ2-5	TRBD2	once	TGTGCCAGCAGCCAAGATGTACGGGAGGGTGAAGAGACCCAGTACTTC	CASSQDVREGEETQYF
TRBV5-4	TRBJ1-3	TRBD1	.	TGTGCCAGCAGCGGATACAGGGGGAACACCATATATTTT	CASSGYRGNTIYF
TRBV7-9	TRBJ1-2	TRBD1	.	TGTGCCAGCAGCTTAAGACAGGGAGTCGACTATGGCTACACCTTC	CASSLRQGVDYGYTF
TRBV27	TRBJ1-2	.	.	TGTGCCAGCAGTCGATACTCTGTTTCTGATGGCTACACCTTC	CASSRYSVSDGYTF
TRBV5-1	TRBJ1-6	.	.	TGCGCCAGCAGCTTGGGTTCGGGGGGGAACTCACCCCTCCACTTT	CASSLGSGGNSPLHF
TRBV7-8	TRBJ1-1	.	.	TGTGCCAGCAGCTTAGCAGGGGTGACTGAAGCTTTCTTT	CASSLAGVTEAFF
TRBV7-8	TRBJ1-6	TRBD1	.	TGTGCCAGCAGCAGCCGGGACAGGGGGCTCAATTCACCCCTCCACTTT	CASSSRDRGLNSPLHF
TRBV4-1	TRBJ2-4	TRBD2	once	TGCGCCAGCAGCCAAGACGACGGGGGGGGAGCCAAAAACATTCAGTACTTC	CASSQDDGGGAKNIQYF
TRBV4-2	TRBJ1-2	.	.	TGTGCCAGCAGCCCACAACGGACAGCTCTCCTGTCCTACACCTTC	CASSPQRTALLSYTF
TRBV5-1	TRBJ1-6	TRBD1	.	TGCGCCAGCAGCCTAGGACAGGGCAACAATTCACCCCTCCACTTT	CASSLGQGNNSPLHF